The T cell receptor (beta chain) under discussion was sequenced for a study of blood T cell repertoires in COVID-19. Study information: Sites in the United States, Italy and Spain provided acute and convalescent COVID-19 samples. Sources were T cells, B-cell-depleted T cells, or PBMCs; the material itself was cDNA or gDNA.

In the source study's methods: Amplification of reference gene primers was used by the study to estimate nucleated cell counts. The method was immunoSEQ multiplex PCR; TCRdb's version includes in-frame clones alone and lacks a portion of them. V and J calls and clone size are copied from that table; D and trimming were computed from the DNA. This sample has some 350,000 clones, with more than 75% found just once. Trimming left V 5 bases short and J 7 bases short, with 29 bases between. This CDR3 comprises 17 residues. Looked up from germline, CDR1 is GTSNPN and CDR2 is SVGIG (reference sequence). This clonotype originated in a woman aged 18-30 years who had recovered from COVID-19. Material: peripheral blood. The gene calls are TRBV30 and TRBJ1-1; D ambiguous. In DNA, the CDR3 is TGTGCCTGGGAGGAACGGATCCGGATCATGTCCAGCGATGAAGCTTTCTTT. Translation gives CAWEERIRIMSSDEAFF.